The rows below give T cell receptor beta chains drawn from one sample of a study of sequential checkpoint blockade in melanoma. The data were produced by immunoSEQ multiplex PCR, yet TCRdb's version contains in-frame clones alone and is incomplete. The repertoire holds roughly 18,000 clones, with about 69% as singletons. The material was CD8+ T cells sorted from blood (inferred from file names), obtained from a patient given nivolumab and ipilimumab in sequence. The origin of the receptors is a human donor with melanoma. Both conserved end residues are part of each CDR3. Each record gives: D gene, clone size, J gene, CDR3 length, V gene, CDR3 protein, CDR3 DNA. The D gene is left open where the match is weak. Size is omitted from some rows. Given values are once, few, many or a class for expanded clones.

d_call: NA
clone_size: NA
j_call: TRBJ1-2
cdr3_length: 13
v_call: TRBV6-1
cdr3_aa: CASSEGRFYGYTF
cdr3_nt: TGTGCCAGCAGTGAAGGCCGGTTCTATGGCTACACCTTC

d_call: TRBD1
clone_size: NA
j_call: TRBJ1-1
cdr3_length: 15
v_call: TRBV7-3
cdr3_aa: CASSLTGEGNTEAFF
cdr3_nt: TGTGCCAGCAGCTTGACAGGGGAGGGGAACACTGAAGCTTTCTTT

d_call: NA
clone_size: medium-sized
j_call: TRBJ2-3
cdr3_length: 15
v_call: TRBV2
cdr3_aa: CASSPGTSSTDTQYF
cdr3_nt: TGTGCCAGCAGTCCCGGGACTTCTAGCACAGATACGCAGTATTTT

d_call: TRBD1
clone_size: NA
j_call: TRBJ2-7
cdr3_length: 16
v_call: TRBV7-6
cdr3_aa: CASSPGRQGSSYEQYF
cdr3_nt: TGTGCCAGCAGCCCTGGGCGACAGGGCTCTTCCTACGAGCAGTACTTC

d_call: NA
clone_size: NA
j_call: TRBJ2-2
cdr3_length: 18
v_call: TRBV7-9
cdr3_aa: CASSSRDTKSANTGELFF
cdr3_nt: TGTGCCAGCAGCTCCCGGGACACAAAGTCCGCGAACACCGGGGAGCTGTTTTTT

d_call: NA
clone_size: large
j_call: TRBJ2-7
cdr3_length: 15
v_call: TRBV18
cdr3_aa: CASSPPQGGPYEQYF
cdr3_nt: TGTGCCAGCTCACCACCGCAGGGTGGGCCCTACGAGCAGTACTTC

d_call: TRBD2
clone_size: NA
j_call: TRBJ2-5
cdr3_length: 14
v_call: TRBV6-4
cdr3_aa: CASSDVAGVGTQYF
cdr3_nt: TGTGCCAGCAGTGACGTGGCGGGAGTTGGGACCCAGTACTTC

d_call: TRBD1
clone_size: few
j_call: TRBJ2-7
cdr3_length: 14
v_call: TRBV7-4
cdr3_aa: CASSPTGELYEQYF
cdr3_nt: TGTGCCAGCAGCCCGACAGGGGAGCTATACGAGCAGTACTTC

d_call: TRBD2
clone_size: NA
j_call: TRBJ2-7
cdr3_length: 13
v_call: TRBV29-1
cdr3_aa: CSVESREVGEQYF
cdr3_nt: TGCAGCGTTGAATCGCGGGAGGTTGGCGAGCAGTACTTC

d_call: NA
clone_size: few
j_call: TRBJ2-3
cdr3_length: 12
v_call: TRBV25-1
cdr3_aa: CASSWVGDTQYF
cdr3_nt: TGTGCCAGCAGTTGGGTCGGGGATACGCAGTATTTT

d_call: NA
clone_size: NA
j_call: TRBJ2-4
cdr3_length: 18
v_call: TRBV28
cdr3_aa: CASSLLSGRALSKNIQYF
cdr3_nt: TGTGCCAGCAGTTTATTGTCCGGCAGGGCCCTTTCAAAAAACATTCAGTACTTC

d_call: TRBD1
clone_size: few
j_call: TRBJ1-2
cdr3_length: 12
v_call: TRBV6-6
cdr3_aa: CALGGSFYGYTF
cdr3_nt: TGTGCCCTAGGGGGCAGCTTCTATGGCTACACCTTC

d_call: NA
clone_size: once
j_call: TRBJ1-1
cdr3_length: 14
v_call: TRBV19
cdr3_aa: CASNLERGYTEAFF
cdr3_nt: TGTGCCAGCAACCTCGAAAGGGGCTACACTGAAGCTTTCTTT

d_call: NA
clone_size: NA
j_call: TRBJ2-1
cdr3_length: 15
v_call: TRBV21-1
cdr3_aa: CASSKDRDRSNEQFF
cdr3_nt: TGTGCCAGCAGCAAAGACCGGGACAGATCCAATGAGCAGTTCTTC

d_call: TRBD1
clone_size: NA
j_call: TRBJ1-1
cdr3_length: 16
v_call: TRBV7-9
cdr3_aa: CASSHRTGGLDTEAFF
cdr3_nt: TGTGCCAGCAGCCACCGGACAGGGGGGCTAGACACTGAAGCTTTCTTT

d_call: NA
clone_size: NA
j_call: TRBJ2-1
cdr3_length: 14
v_call: TRBV4-1
cdr3_aa: CASSQVGERNEQFF
cdr3_nt: TGCGCCAGCAGCCAAGTAGGAGAAAGGAATGAGCAGTTCTTC

d_call: TRBD2
clone_size: few
j_call: TRBJ2-7
cdr3_length: 15
v_call: TRBV28
cdr3_aa: CASSSRGSGSREQYF
cdr3_nt: TGTGCCAGCAGTTCCCGCGGTAGCGGGAGTCGCGAGCAGTACTTC

d_call: NA
clone_size: NA
j_call: TRBJ1-5
cdr3_length: 14
v_call: TRBV5-6
cdr3_aa: CASSLGPGGQPQHF
cdr3_nt: TGTGCCAGCAGCCTTGGGCCGGGGGGACAGCCCCAGCATTTT

d_call: TRBD1
clone_size: NA
j_call: TRBJ1-5
cdr3_length: 14
v_call: TRBV7-9
cdr3_aa: CASRAGGANQPQHF
cdr3_nt: TGTGCCAGCAGGGCAGGGGGCGCGAATCAGCCCCAGCATTTT

d_call: TRBD1
clone_size: NA
j_call: TRBJ2-1
cdr3_length: 20
v_call: TRBV30
cdr3_aa: CAWSGLRWTGGGSSYNEQFF
cdr3_nt: TGTGCCTGGAGCGGCCTCCGTTGGACAGGGGGTGGGAGCTCCTACAATGAGCAGTTCTTC

d_call: TRBD1
clone_size: NA
j_call: TRBJ2-7
cdr3_length: 15
v_call: TRBV5-4
cdr3_aa: CASSLDGTGRYEQYF
cdr3_nt: TGTGCCAGCAGCTTGGATGGGACAGGGAGGTACGAGCAGTACTTC

d_call: NA
clone_size: medium-sized
j_call: TRBJ2-1
cdr3_length: 15
v_call: TRBV27
cdr3_aa: CASSSLWSSYNEQFF
cdr3_nt: TGTGCCAGCAGTAGTCTCTGGAGCTCCTACAATGAGCAGTTCTTC

d_call: TRBD1
clone_size: NA
j_call: TRBJ1-2
cdr3_length: 14
v_call: TRBV7-9
cdr3_aa: CASSLAGTVYGYTF
cdr3_nt: TGTGCCAGCAGCTTAGCGGGGACAGTTTATGGCTACACCTTC

d_call: NA
clone_size: NA
j_call: TRBJ1-5
cdr3_length: 16
v_call: TRBV7-9
cdr3_aa: CASSLGRGHRNQPQHF
cdr3_nt: TGTGCCAGCAGCTTAGGGAGAGGCCATCGAAATCAGCCCCAGCATTTT

d_call: NA
clone_size: medium-sized
j_call: TRBJ2-7
cdr3_length: 19
v_call: TRBV5-1
cdr3_aa: CASSLGSGSGGFQDYEQYF
cdr3_nt: TGCGCCAGCAGCTTGGGCAGCGGGTCAGGGGGGTTTCAAGACTACGAGCAGTACTTC

d_call: NA
clone_size: few
j_call: TRBJ1-1
cdr3_length: 13
v_call: TRBV6-1
cdr3_aa: CASSLWGGTEAFF
cdr3_nt: TGTGCCAGCAGTTTATGGGGGGGCACTGAAGCTTTCTTT

d_call: NA
clone_size: NA
j_call: TRBJ2-7
cdr3_length: 11
v_call: TRBV2
cdr3_aa: CASSGSYEQYF
cdr3_nt: TGTGCCAGCAGTGGTAGCTACGAGCAGTACTTC

d_call: TRBD1
clone_size: NA
j_call: TRBJ2-5
cdr3_length: 16
v_call: TRBV13
cdr3_aa: CASSLDQGGQEETQYF
cdr3_nt: TGTGCCAGCAGCTTAGATCAGGGGGGACAGGAAGAGACCCAGTACTTC

d_call: NA
clone_size: NA
j_call: TRBJ1-2
cdr3_length: 13
v_call: TRBV18
cdr3_aa: CASSLLDSYGYTF
cdr3_nt: TGTGCCAGCTCACTCCTAGACAGCTATGGCTACACCTTC

d_call: NA
clone_size: NA
j_call: TRBJ1-3
cdr3_length: 15
v_call: TRBV4-3
cdr3_aa: CASSQDRVTLDKIYF
cdr3_nt: TGCGCCAGCAGCCAAGACAGGGTGACTCTGGATAAAATATATTTT

d_call: NA
clone_size: NA
j_call: TRBJ1-1
cdr3_length: 14
v_call: TRBV19
cdr3_aa: CASRAGPQNTEAFF
cdr3_nt: TGTGCCAGTAGGGCGGGGCCACAGAACACTGAAGCTTTCTTT

d_call: TRBD2
clone_size: medium-sized
j_call: TRBJ2-5
cdr3_length: 13
v_call: TRBV6-6
cdr3_aa: CASNSGGQETQYF
cdr3_nt: TGTGCCAGCAATTCGGGGGGGCAAGAGACCCAGTACTTC

d_call: TRBD1
clone_size: once
j_call: TRBJ2-1
cdr3_length: 16
v_call: TRBV7-6
cdr3_aa: CASSLTPTGGYNEQFF
cdr3_nt: TGTGCCAGCAGCTTAACACCCACAGGGGGGTACAATGAGCAGTTCTTC

d_call: TRBD1
clone_size: NA
j_call: TRBJ1-1
cdr3_length: 14
v_call: TRBV25-1
cdr3_aa: CASSRQGVQTEAFF
cdr3_nt: TGTGCCAGCAGTAGACAGGGCGTACAGACTGAAGCTTTCTTT

d_call: NA
clone_size: NA
j_call: TRBJ2-1
cdr3_length: 17
v_call: TRBV27
cdr3_aa: CASSLSTALGPYNEQFF
cdr3_nt: TGTGCCAGCAGTTTATCCACAGCCTTGGGTCCTTACAATGAGCAGTTCTTC

d_call: NA
clone_size: NA
j_call: TRBJ2-7
cdr3_length: 15
v_call: TRBV5-6
cdr3_aa: CASSLGGPGSYEQYF
cdr3_nt: TGTGCCAGCAGCTTGGGGGGGCCAGGGTCCTACGAGCAGTACTTC

d_call: TRBD2
clone_size: NA
j_call: TRBJ2-7
cdr3_length: 17
v_call: TRBV4-2
cdr3_aa: CASSQDQGLAGAYEQYF
cdr3_nt: TGTGCCAGCAGCCAAGACCAGGGACTAGCGGGAGCCTACGAGCAGTACTTC

d_call: NA
clone_size: NA
j_call: TRBJ1-5
cdr3_length: 14
v_call: TRBV2
cdr3_aa: CASSEGYSNQPQHF
cdr3_nt: TGTGCCAGCAGCGAAGGCTATAGCAATCAGCCCCAGCATTTT

d_call: NA
clone_size: NA
j_call: TRBJ2-1
cdr3_length: 16
v_call: TRBV11-2
cdr3_aa: CASSPWGLSSYNEQFF
cdr3_nt: TGTGCCAGCAGCCCGTGGGGACTGAGCTCCTACAATGAGCAGTTCTTC

d_call: TRBD1
clone_size: NA
j_call: TRBJ2-7
cdr3_length: 14
v_call: TRBV27
cdr3_aa: CASSSGQGPYEQYF
cdr3_nt: TGTGCCAGCAGTTCGGGACAGGGTCCCTACGAGCAGTACTTC

d_call: TRBD1
clone_size: NA
j_call: TRBJ1-4
cdr3_length: 15
v_call: TRBV10-3
cdr3_aa: CAIRAGQGNNEKLFF
cdr3_nt: TGTGCCATCAGGGCGGGACAGGGCAATAATGAAAAACTGTTTTTT

d_call: NA
clone_size: NA
j_call: TRBJ2-7
cdr3_length: 14
v_call: TRBV13
cdr3_aa: CASSLDNSRYEQYF
cdr3_nt: TGTGCCAGCAGCTTAGATAACAGTCGCTACGAGCAGTACTTC

d_call: NA
clone_size: once
j_call: TRBJ1-2
cdr3_length: 16
v_call: TRBV28
cdr3_aa: CASSLSDSALDYGYTF
cdr3_nt: TGTGCCAGCAGTTTATCTGACAGTGCCTTGGACTATGGCTACACCTTC

d_call: NA
clone_size: NA
j_call: TRBJ1-6
cdr3_length: 17
v_call: TRBV28
cdr3_aa: CASSILPGGYNLSPLHF
cdr3_nt: TGTGCCAGCAGTATACTACCGGGGGGTTATAATCTTTCACCCCTCCACTTT

d_call: NA
clone_size: NA
j_call: TRBJ2-5
cdr3_length: 16
v_call: TRBV5-1
cdr3_aa: CASSLEVGGAPETQYF
cdr3_nt: TGCGCCAGCAGCTTGGAGGTTGGCGGGGCCCCGGAGACCCAGTACTTC

d_call: TRBD2
clone_size: NA
j_call: TRBJ2-1
cdr3_length: 16
v_call: TRBV7-2
cdr3_aa: CASSLKRGDFLNEQFF
cdr3_nt: TGTGCCAGCAGCTTGAAGCGGGGCGATTTCCTCAATGAGCAGTTCTTC

d_call: TRBD2
clone_size: once
j_call: TRBJ2-7
cdr3_length: 14
v_call: TRBV27
cdr3_aa: CASRIAGGPYEQYF
cdr3_nt: TGTGCCAGCAGAATAGCGGGGGGGCCCTACGAGCAGTACTTC

d_call: NA
clone_size: NA
j_call: TRBJ2-7
cdr3_length: 14
v_call: TRBV5-1
cdr3_aa: CASSLIHYLRGQYF
cdr3_nt: TGCGCCAGCAGCTTGATCCATTACCTACGAGGGCAGTACTTC

d_call: NA
clone_size: few
j_call: TRBJ2-7
cdr3_length: 16
v_call: TRBV11-2
cdr3_aa: CASSLDRAGGTYEQYF
cdr3_nt: TGTGCCAGCAGCTTAGATCGGGCCGGAGGCACCTACGAGCAGTACTTC

d_call: NA
clone_size: once
j_call: TRBJ1-1
cdr3_length: 14
v_call: TRBV5-1
cdr3_aa: CASSLNPGGAEAFF
cdr3_nt: TGCGCCAGCAGCTTGAATCCGGGGGGCGCTGAAGCTTTCTTT

d_call: NA
clone_size: few
j_call: TRBJ1-1
cdr3_length: 10
v_call: TRBV6-5
cdr3_aa: CATRDTEAFF
cdr3_nt: TGTGCCACCCGGGACACTGAAGCTTTCTTT

d_call: NA
clone_size: once
j_call: TRBJ2-2
cdr3_length: 13
v_call: TRBV11-2
cdr3_aa: CASSPQNTGELFF
cdr3_nt: TGTGCCAGCAGTCCACAGAACACCGGGGAGCTGTTTTTT

d_call: TRBD1
clone_size: once
j_call: TRBJ2-1
cdr3_length: 14
v_call: TRBV5-1
cdr3_aa: CASSFGTEYNEQFF
cdr3_nt: TGCGCCAGCAGCTTTGGGACAGAGTACAATGAGCAGTTCTTC

d_call: NA
clone_size: few
j_call: TRBJ2-7
cdr3_length: 12
v_call: TRBV25-1
cdr3_aa: CASSRLSYEQYF
cdr3_nt: TGTGCCAGCAGCCGACTCTCCTACGAGCAGTACTTC

d_call: TRBD2
clone_size: NA
j_call: TRBJ2-1
cdr3_length: 15
v_call: TRBV9
cdr3_aa: CASSISGSKNNEQFF
cdr3_nt: TGTGCCAGCAGCATCAGCGGGAGTAAGAACAATGAGCAGTTCTTC

d_call: NA
clone_size: NA
j_call: TRBJ1-1
cdr3_length: 11
v_call: TRBV14
cdr3_aa: CASRRATEAFF
cdr3_nt: TGTGCCAGCAGACGAGCTACTGAAGCTTTCTTT

d_call: TRBD1
clone_size: few
j_call: TRBJ2-2
cdr3_length: 15
v_call: TRBV18
cdr3_aa: CASSPDRGKTGELFF
cdr3_nt: TGTGCCAGCTCACCGGACAGGGGCAAGACAGGGGAGCTGTTTTTT

d_call: TRBD2
clone_size: once
j_call: TRBJ2-3
cdr3_length: 18
v_call: TRBV29-1
cdr3_aa: CSVDEFLASGGAKDTQYF
cdr3_nt: TGCAGCGTTGATGAGTTCTTGGCTAGCGGGGGGGCAAAAGATACGCAGTATTTT

d_call: TRBD2
clone_size: few
j_call: TRBJ2-2
cdr3_length: 16
v_call: TRBV6-4
cdr3_aa: CASSDWASGRTGELFF
cdr3_nt: TGTGCCAGCAGTGACTGGGCTAGCGGGAGAACCGGGGAGCTGTTTTTT

d_call: NA
clone_size: NA
j_call: TRBJ1-6
cdr3_length: 19
v_call: TRBV14
cdr3_aa: CASSQDDRSGATLDSPLHF
cdr3_nt: TGTGCCAGCAGCCAAGATGACCGATCCGGCGCCACCCTAGATTCACCCCTCCACTTT